This TCR beta chain came from a study of blood T cell repertoires in COVID-19. Across the study: The United States, Italy and Spain provided the acute and convalescent COVID-19 samples. T cells, B-cell-depleted T cells, or PBMCs provided the cDNA or gDNA that served as material.

Recruitment covered about two dozen US areas and drew participants whose ages spanned about 18 to 89 years. In the authors' methods: Reference gene primer amplification gave nucleated cell count estimates. Method: immunoSEQ multiplex PCR; TCRdb's copy keeps in-frame clones and lacks some. V, J and clone size reflect that table, while D and trimming were determined from the DNA. The table records a few hundred thousand clones, 92% of them present only once. V trimming: 1 base; J trimming: 5 bases; junction bases outside the gene matches: 9. CDR3 size: 16 residues. The germline V gene encodes CDR1 SGHRS and CDR2 YFSETQ.

The source material was PBMCs or T cells enriched from blood (not recorded which). The chain is built from TRBV5-1 and TRBJ2-1; 7 nucleotides match TRBD2. The TCR sequence derives from a woman aged 25 to 39 who had recovered from COVID-19. The CDR3 DNA follows: TGCGCCAGCAGCTTGCTATCTGGGGCGGGAGACAATGAGCAGTTCTTC. It codes for CASSLLSGAGDNEQFF.